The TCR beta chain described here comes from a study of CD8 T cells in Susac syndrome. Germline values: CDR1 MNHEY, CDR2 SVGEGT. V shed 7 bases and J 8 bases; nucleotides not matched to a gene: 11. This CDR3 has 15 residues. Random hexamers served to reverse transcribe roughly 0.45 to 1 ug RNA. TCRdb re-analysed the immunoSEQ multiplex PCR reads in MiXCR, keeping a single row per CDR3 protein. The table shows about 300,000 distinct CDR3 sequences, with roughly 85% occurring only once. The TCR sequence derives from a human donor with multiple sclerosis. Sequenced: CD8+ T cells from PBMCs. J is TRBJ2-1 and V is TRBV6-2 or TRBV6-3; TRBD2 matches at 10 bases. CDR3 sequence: CASNQLAGFFDEQFF. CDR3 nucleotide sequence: TGTGCCAGCAACCAACTAGCGGGATTTTTCGATGAGCAGTTCTTC.